This T cell receptor beta chain was recorded in a study of CD8+ T cells in alopecia areata. Study-wide points: Relative to mice, TCR sharing across patients was less clear, a difference possibly HLA-related.

Following extraction, RNA underwent reverse transcription to cDNA, which served as the sequencing template. The method was immunoSEQ multiplex PCR; TCRdb's version includes in-frame clones alone and lacks a portion of them. The sample consists of about 140,000 clones, around 57% of them appearing once. V shed 2 bases and J shed 0 bases, with 15 bases lying between them. CDR1 SGHNT and CDR2 YYREEE come from the germline V gene (reference sequence). The CDR3 is 17 amino acids. The table lists this clone with a few counts. Its antigen is not identified. This chain links TRBV5-4 with TRBJ1-3; D may be TRBD1 (5 bases). Sequencing was done on a sample of CD4+ T cells sorted from blood. The sequence derives from a human donor in good health. As DNA, the CDR3 is TGTGCCAGCAGCTTTGACAGACCGAGAAGCTCTGGAAACACCATATATTTT. It yields the protein CASSFDRPRSSGNTIYF.